The sample holds one count of the clone carrying this T cell receptor (beta chain). Its antigen is still unknown. The data were taken from a study of CD8 T cells in ankylosing spondylitis. General study points: Blood from ankylosing spondylitis patients appeared to carry a characteristic roughly 8-variant TCR beta motif.

A single record per CDR3 protein comes from TCRdb applying MiXCR to the 5' RACE reads. Of 200,000 to 250,000 distinct CDR3 sequences listed, around 18% are singletons. The CDR3 consists of 16 residues. The germline V gene has CDR1 SGHAT and CDR2 FQDESV (reference sequence). Trimming took 5 bases from V and 3 from J; bases not matched to a gene: 13. This receptor was obtained from a male donor with ankylosing spondylitis. Source material: blood, either unsorted or a sorted T cell fraction (not recorded which). The chain has TRBV11-1 and TRBJ2-7; 7 bases are a match to TRBD2. The CDR3 region has the DNA TGTGCCAGCAGCCCCCTCGATGGGGGGGAGAACTACGAGCAGTACTTC. Amino acid sequence: CASSPLDGGENYEQYF.